These T cell receptor beta chains were read from a single sample in a study of blood T cell repertoires in COVID-19. Assay used: immunoSEQ multiplex PCR; TCRdb lists only in-frame clones, some missing. The sample holds roughly 250,000 clones, just over 90% seen once. Sequenced sample: PBMCs or T cells enriched from blood (not recorded which). The receptors were gathered from a young woman who had recovered from COVID-19. CDR3s include the opening cysteine and the closing phenylalanine or tryptophan. Each record gives: CDR3 length, clone size, D gene, V gene, J gene, CDR3 protein, CDR3 DNA. D genes are given only for firm matches. Clone size, where shown, is once, few, many, or a class for clones that have expanded.

length: 13; size: -; D: TRBD1; V: TRBV5-1; J: TRBJ1-2; CDR3: CASSLTGEFGYTF; DNA: TGCGCCAGCAGCTTGACAGGGGAGTTTGGCTACACCTTC
length: 16; size: -; D: TRBD2; V: TRBV7-2; J: TRBJ2-7; CDR3: CASSLVASGGTYEQYF; DNA: TGTGCCAGCAGCTTAGTGGCTAGCGGGGGAACCTACGAGCAGTACTTC
length: 14; size: -; D: -; V: TRBV6-5; J: TRBJ1-2; CDR3: CASSRHRQSSGYTF; DNA: TGTGCCAGCAGCCGCCACCGACAGTCCTCTGGCTACACCTTC
length: 18; size: -; D: -; V: TRBV29-1; J: TRBJ1-1; CDR3: CSVEEGFPPQGPNTEAFF; DNA: TGCAGCGTTGAAGAAGGGTTCCCCCCCCAGGGGCCGAACACTGAAGCTTTCTTT
length: 13; size: -; D: -; V: TRBV11-2; J: TRBJ1-1; CDR3: CASSLAGSAEAFF; DNA: TGTGCCAGCAGCTTAGCGGGTTCAGCTGAAGCTTTCTTT
length: 17; size: -; D: TRBD2; V: TRBV7-8; J: TRBJ2-1; CDR3: CASRLTGGGGTVHEQFF; DNA: TGTGCCAGCAGACTCACCGGCGGGGGGGGCACGGTCCATGAGCAGTTCTTC
length: 15; size: -; D: -; V: TRBV29-1; J: TRBJ2-2; CDR3: CSVEGFSTGSRELFF; DNA: TGCAGCGTTGAAGGGTTCTCGACCGGTAGCCGGGAGCTGTTTTTT
length: 15; size: -; D: -; V: TRBV7-9; J: TRBJ2-5; CDR3: CASSMTLPYQETQYF; DNA: TGTGCCAGCAGCATGACACTCCCGTACCAAGAGACCCAGTACTTC
length: 18; size: -; D: TRBD1; V: TRBV5-1; J: TRBJ2-2; CDR3: CASSLAPPGQGAIGELFF; DNA: TGCGCCAGCAGCTTGGCCCCCCCGGGACAGGGGGCAATCGGGGAGCTGTTTTTT
length: 14; size: -; D: -; V: TRBV7-2; J: TRBJ1-1; CDR3: CASSSRRVPTEAFF; DNA: TGTGCCAGCAGCTCCAGGAGGGTTCCCACTGAAGCTTTCTTT
length: 13; size: -; D: -; V: TRBV27; J: TRBJ1-4; CDR3: CASTRGANEKLFF; DNA: TGTGCCAGCACCCGGGGAGCTAATGAAAAACTGTTTTTT
length: 15; size: -; D: TRBD1; V: TRBV7-2; J: TRBJ2-2; CDR3: CASSLGDREAGELFF; DNA: TGTGCCAGCAGCTTAGGAGACAGGGAAGCCGGGGAGCTGTTTTTT
length: 16; size: -; D: TRBD2; V: TRBV19; J: TRBJ2-1; CDR3: CASSWSSGGIDNEQFF; DNA: TGTGCCAGTAGTTGGTCTAGCGGGGGGATAGACAATGAGCAGTTCTTC
length: 17; size: -; D: TRBD1; V: TRBV6-2/TRBV6-3; J: TRBJ1-5; CDR3: CASSYFWKTGVNQPQHF; DNA: TGTGCCAGCAGTTACTTCTGGAAGACAGGGGTAAATCAGCCCCAGCATTTT
length: 13; size: -; D: -; V: TRBV7-9; J: TRBJ1-1; CDR3: CASSPHLGTEAFF; DNA: TGTGCCAGCAGCCCGCATCTCGGGACTGAAGCTTTCTTT
length: 14; size: -; D: -; V: TRBV19; J: TRBJ2-5; CDR3: CASSTSRLGETQYF; DNA: TGTGCCAGTAGTACCAGCAGACTAGGGGAGACCCAGTACTTC
length: 15; size: -; D: -; V: TRBV6-5; J: TRBJ1-3; CDR3: CASRGGLESGNTIYF; DNA: TGTGCCAGCAGGGGGGGGCTCGAATCTGGAAACACCATATATTTT
length: 11; size: -; D: TRBD2; V: TRBV2; J: TRBJ2-1; CDR3: CAGGGYNEQFF; DNA: TGTGCCGGCGGGGGTTACAATGAGCAGTTCTTC
length: 13; size: -; D: -; V: TRBV10-3; J: TRBJ1-5; CDR3: CAIRKGYNQPQHF; DNA: TGTGCCATCAGGAAGGGGTACAATCAGCCCCAGCATTTT
length: 15; size: -; D: TRBD1; V: TRBV18; J: TRBJ2-5; CDR3: CASSPRGQGQETQYF; DNA: TGTGCCAGCTCACCACGGGGACAGGGGCAAGAGACCCAGTACTTC
length: 15; size: -; D: -; V: TRBV7-9; J: TRBJ1-3; CDR3: CASSSRGSSGNTIYF; DNA: TGTGCCAGCAGCTCTAGGGGAAGCTCTGGAAACACCATATATTTT
length: 13; size: once; D: -; V: TRBV6-1; J: TRBJ2-7; CDR3: CASSERAQYEQYF; DNA: TGTGCCAGCAGTGAGAGGGCCCAGTACGAGCAGTACTTC
length: 12; size: few; D: -; V: TRBV11-1; J: TRBJ1-1; CDR3: CASSFSGSAAFF; DNA: TGTGCCAGCAGCTTTTCGGGGTCGGCAGCTTTCTTT
length: 16; size: -; D: TRBD1; V: TRBV6-5; J: TRBJ1-3; CDR3: CASSYSTGTGGNTIYF; DNA: TGTGCCAGCAGTTATTCTACCGGGACAGGGGGAAACACCATATATTTT